The 5 T cell receptor beta chains in this list originate from one sample, sequenced in a study of blood T cell repertoires in COVID-19 (dated by TCRdb to 2020 to 2022). The library was made by the immunoSEQ multiplex PCR assay. TCRdb took over this immuneACCESS table, retaining in-frame rearrangements with V and J assigned. Such tables are incomplete; in checked studies, under half of the missing clones stem from an unresolved V gene, and the remainder is unexplained. The sample table contains fewer than 300,000 clones; only one count was recorded for 86% of them. The top ten hold 12% of the sample. Input material: peripheral blood. All receptors derive from a woman in her 30s with COVID-19, enrolled during active disease.

The rearrangement joins TRBV11-3 to TRBJ2-2; weak D call: TRBD2 (6 bases). Looked up from germline, CDR1 is SGHNT and CDR2 is YENEEA. The V gene lost 1 base and the J gene lost 4 bases, with 10 bases spanning the gap. CDR3 size: 15 residues. CDR3 bases: TGTGCCAGCAGCTTAGGAGCGGGTCCCACCGGGGAGCTGTTTTTT. Translated: CASSLGAGPTGELFF.

This clone was seen a single time. V usage is TRBV2 and J usage is TRBJ1-2; TRBD1 agrees at 7 bases. This CDR3 spans 13 amino acids. The V gene's germline CDR1 is SNHLY and CDR2 FYNNEI. The J segment lost 6 bases and the V segment lost 7 bases, leaving 8 bases of the junction unmatched. The CDR3 loop reads CASKGTGDHGYTF. As DNA, the CDR3 is TGTGCCAGCAAGGGAACAGGGGATCATGGCTACACCTTC.

V gene TRBV7-9 combines with J gene TRBJ1-6, with TRBD1 identical over 10 bases. The germline CDR1 and CDR2 sequences are SEHNR and FQNEAQ (reference sequence). This CDR3 is 16 amino acids long. V was pared by 6 bases and J by 10 bases, with 12 bases of the junction left unmatched. The CDR3 loop is CASRGTGDGLFSPLHF. The CDR3 region has the DNA TGTGCCAGCAGAGGGACAGGGGACGGTCTATTCTCACCCCTCCACTTT. Full variable domain (remainder filled in from reference TRBV7-9 and TRBJ1-6): DTGVSQNPRHKITKRGQNVTFRCDPISEHNRLYWYRQTLGQGPEFLTYFQNEAQLEKSRLLSDRFSAERPKGSFSTLEIQRTEQGDSAMYLCASRGTGDGLFSPLHFGNGTRLTVT.

The V call is TRBV6-1, the J call TRBJ1-3; D perhaps matches TRBD1 (5 bases). Trimming removed 1 base from V and 3 bases from J, with 10 bases in between. Germline assignment: CDR1 MNHNS and CDR2 SASEGT. The CDR3 totals 15 residues. The CDR3 nucleotides read TGTGCCAGCAGTGAAGGAGACAGTTTTGGAAACACCATATATTTT. Its translation is CASSEGDSFGNTIYF.

The chain carries TRBV5-6 and TRBJ1-5, with D unresolved. Germline loops: CDR1 SGHDT, CDR2 YYEEEE. Deletions cut 7 bases from V and 0 bases from J, with 14 bases between. The CDR3 has 15 amino acids. CDR3 sequence: CASRYQNYSNQPQHF. Here the CDR3 DNA reads TGTGCCAGCCGTTATCAAAACTATAGCAATCAGCCCCAGCATTTT.